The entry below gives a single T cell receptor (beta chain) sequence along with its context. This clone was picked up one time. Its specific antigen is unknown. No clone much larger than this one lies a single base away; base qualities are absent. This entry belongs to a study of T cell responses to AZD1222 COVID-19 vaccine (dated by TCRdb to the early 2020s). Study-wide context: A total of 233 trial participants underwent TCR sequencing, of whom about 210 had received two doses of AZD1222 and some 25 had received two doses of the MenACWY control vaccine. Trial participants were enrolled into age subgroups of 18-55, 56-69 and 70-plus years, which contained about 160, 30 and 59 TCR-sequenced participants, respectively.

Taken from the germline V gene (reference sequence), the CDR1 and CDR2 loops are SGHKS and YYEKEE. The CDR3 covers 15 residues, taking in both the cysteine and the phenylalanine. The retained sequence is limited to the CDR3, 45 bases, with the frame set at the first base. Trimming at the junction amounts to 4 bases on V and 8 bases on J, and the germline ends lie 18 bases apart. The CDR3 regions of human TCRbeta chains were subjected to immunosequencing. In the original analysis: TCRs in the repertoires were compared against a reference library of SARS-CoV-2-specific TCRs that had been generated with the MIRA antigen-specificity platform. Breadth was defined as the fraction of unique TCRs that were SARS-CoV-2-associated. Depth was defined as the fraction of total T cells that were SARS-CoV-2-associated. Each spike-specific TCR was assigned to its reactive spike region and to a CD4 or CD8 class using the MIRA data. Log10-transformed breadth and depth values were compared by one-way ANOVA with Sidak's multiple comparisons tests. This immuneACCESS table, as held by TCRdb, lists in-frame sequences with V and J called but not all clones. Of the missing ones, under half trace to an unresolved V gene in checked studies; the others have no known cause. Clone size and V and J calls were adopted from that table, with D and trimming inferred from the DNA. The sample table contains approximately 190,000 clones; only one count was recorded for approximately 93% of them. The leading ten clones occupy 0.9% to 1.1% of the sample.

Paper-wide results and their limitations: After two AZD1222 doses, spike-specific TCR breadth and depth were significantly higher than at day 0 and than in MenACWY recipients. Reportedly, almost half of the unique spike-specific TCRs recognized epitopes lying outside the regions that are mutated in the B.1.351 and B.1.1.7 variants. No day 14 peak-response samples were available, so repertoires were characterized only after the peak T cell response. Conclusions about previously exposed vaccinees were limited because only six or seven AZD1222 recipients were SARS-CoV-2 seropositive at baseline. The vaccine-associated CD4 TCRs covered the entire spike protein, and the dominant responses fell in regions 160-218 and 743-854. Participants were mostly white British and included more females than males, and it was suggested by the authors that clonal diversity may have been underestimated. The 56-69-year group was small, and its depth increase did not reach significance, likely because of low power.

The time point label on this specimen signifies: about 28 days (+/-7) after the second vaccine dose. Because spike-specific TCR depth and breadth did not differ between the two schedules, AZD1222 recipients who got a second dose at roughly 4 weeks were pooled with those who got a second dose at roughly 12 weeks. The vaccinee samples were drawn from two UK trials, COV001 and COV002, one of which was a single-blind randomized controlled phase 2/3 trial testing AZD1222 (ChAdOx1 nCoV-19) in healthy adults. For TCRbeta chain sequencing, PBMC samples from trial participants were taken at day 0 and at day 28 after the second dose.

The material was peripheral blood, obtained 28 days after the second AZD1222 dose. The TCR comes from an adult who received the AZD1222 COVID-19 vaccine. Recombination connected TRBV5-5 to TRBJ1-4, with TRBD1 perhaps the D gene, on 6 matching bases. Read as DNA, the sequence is TGTGCCAGCAGCCACGCAGGGGCGGAGAAGGAAAAACTGTTTTTT. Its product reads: CASSHAGAEKEKLFF.